The 29 T cell receptor beta chains presented below share a single source sample, sequenced in a study of blood T cell repertoires in COVID-19. Assay: immunoSEQ multiplex PCR; the TCRdb copy retains only in-frame clones and omits some. Seen here are some 370,000 clones, about 87% observed once, and the top ten hold over 9.5%. Specimen: peripheral blood. Every receptor here comes from a woman aged 25 to 45 with COVID-19, enrolled during active disease.

This sequence joins TRBV7-9 and TRBJ1-2; TRBD1 matches 7 bases. Germline V CDR1 and CDR2: SEHNR, FQNEAQ (reference sequence). CDR3 length: 13 amino acids. Trimming cost V 5 bases and J 8 bases; bases outside gene matches: 8. The CDR3 loop reads CASSTDRTKGYTF. The CDR3 region has the DNA TGTGCCAGCAGCACGGACAGGACTAAAGGCTACACCTTC.

The V and J genes are TRBV7-6 and TRBJ2-1; 12 bases are shared with TRBD2. Germline CDR1 SGHVS, CDR2 FNYEAQ. V shed 1 base and J 8 bases; nucleotides not matched to a gene: 3. This CDR3 spans 15 amino acids. CDR3 in DNA: TGTGCCAGCAGCTTAGGGACTAGCGGGACTTATGAGCAGTTCTTC. This sequence encodes CASSLGTSGTYEQFF.

The rearrangement links TRBV30 to TRBJ2-2; TRBD2 aligns across 9 bases. Losses at the gene ends were 8 bases for V and 0 bases for J; bases not matched to a gene: 7. Per germline, CDR1 GTSNPN and CDR2 SVGIG (reference sequence). The CDR3 runs to 15 residues. For the CDR3, the DNA is TGTGCCGGGAAACTAGCGGGTGCGAACACCGGGGAGCTGTTTTTT. Translating gives CAGKLAGANTGELFF. Full variable domain (missing parts from reference TRBV30 and TRBJ2-2): SQTIHQWPATLVQPVGSPLSLECTVEGTSNPNLYWYRQAAGRGLQLLFYSVGIGQISSEVPQNLSASRPQDRQFILSSKKLLLSDSGFYLCAGKLAGANTGELFFGEGSRLTVL.

The CDR3 reads CASSLRAGSEQYF. The CDR3 region has the DNA TGTGCCAGCAGTTTAAGGGCGGGAAGCGAGCAGTACTTC. J is TRBJ2-7 and V is TRBV27; tentative D call: TRBD2 (6 bases). This CDR3 is 13 amino acids long. V was shortened by 2 bases and J by 6 bases, with 11 bases between the two germline ends. The germline gives CDR1 MNHEY, CDR2 SMNVEV (reference sequence).

The chain is built from TRBV30 and TRBJ2-7, with 11 positions matching TRBD1. Per the germline V gene, CDR1 is GTSNPN and CDR2 is SVGIG (reference sequence). With 3 bases clipped from V and 10 bases from J, the junction kept 11 bases outside the gene matches. This CDR3 region has 14 residues. CDR3 residues: CAWSPGQGALLQYF. As DNA, the CDR3 is TGTGCCTGGAGCCCTGGACAGGGGGCACTACTTCAGTACTTC.

The DNA of the CDR3 is TGTGCCAGCAGCCCCCGACTAGCGGGAGGGCAGGACGAGCAGTACTTC. Translated: CASSPRLAGGQDEQYF. This sequence joins TRBV6-2 or TRBV6-3 and TRBJ2-7; TRBD2 agrees at 14 bases. The V gene's germline CDR1 is MNHEY and CDR2 SVGEGT. The CDR3 is made up of 16 amino acids. J was trimmed by 5 bases and V by 6 bases; bases with no gene match: 9.

This sequence joins TRBV28 and TRBJ2-5, with D unresolved. Germline V gene lookup returns CDR1 MDHEN and CDR2 SYDVKM. The CDR3 has 15 amino acids. The V end lost 5 bases, the J end lost 3 bases, and 16 bases lay between the germline ends. CDR3 sequence reads: CASSPLSRPEETQYF. The CDR3 DNA sequence: TGTGCCAGCAGTCCCTTATCGCGCCCCGAAGAGACCCAGTACTTC.

The chain has TRBV30 and TRBJ1-5; 7 bases are a match to TRBD1. Looked up from germline, CDR1 is GTSNPN and CDR2 is SVGIG (reference sequence). The CDR3 loop spans 14 amino acids. J was trimmed by 4 bases and V by 3 bases; bases with no gene match: 6. CDR3 residues: CAWSRGGSNQPQHF. CDR3 DNA: TGTGCCTGGAGCCGAGGGGGCTCAAATCAGCCCCAGCATTTT.

The chain is built from TRBV29-1 and TRBJ2-1, with 9 bases lining up with TRBD2. The CDR3 length is 14 residues. CDR1 and CDR2 (germline): SQVTM, ANQGSEA. J was trimmed by 7 bases and V by 2 bases; bases with no gene match: 6. CDR3 protein: CSVEYGTSTNEQFF. DNA of the CDR3: TGCAGCGTTGAATATGGGACTAGCACAAATGAGCAGTTCTTC.

The gene calls are TRBV3-1 (or the pseudogene TRBV3-2) and TRBJ2-7; TRBD2 matches at 7 bases. From germline, CDR1 is LGHDT and CDR2 YNNKEL (reference sequence). The trim removed 10 bases at V and 4 bases at J, leaving 7 bases unmatched. The CDR3 totals 12 residues. CDR3 residues: CATSSGVYEQYF. As DNA, the CDR3 is TGTGCCACTTCTAGCGGAGTTTACGAGCAGTACTTC.

The CDR3 here is CASSPFQGLNTEAFF. For the CDR3, the DNA is TGTGCCAGCAGCCCATTCCAGGGATTGAACACTGAAGCTTTCTTT. V usage is TRBV5-4 and J usage is TRBJ1-1, with D possibly being TRBD1 (5 bases). This CDR3 comprises 15 residues. V was shortened by 4 bases and J by 0 bases, with 13 bases between the two germline ends. Germline CDR1 and CDR2: SGHNT and YYREEE (reference sequence).

The V and J genes are TRBV24-1 and TRBJ2-3; unclear D gene. With 7 bases removed from V and 0 bases from J, the gap between germline ends came to 13 bases. The CDR3 has 15 residues. Germline V lookup: CDR1 KGHDR, CDR2 SFDVKD. The DNA of the CDR3 is TGTGCCACCAGCCCCGCAGGTTTGAGCACAGATACGCAGTATTTT. Protein product: CATSPAGLSTDTQYF.

This rearrangement joins TRBV6-2 or TRBV6-3 to TRBJ2-5, with TRBD2 as a possible D gene (6 bases). Trimming pared 3 bases from V and 1 base from J, leaving 12 bases between. The CDR3 covers 15 residues. Per germline, CDR1 MNHEY and CDR2 SVGEGT. CDR3 DNA: TGTGCCAGCAGTTATGGCGCGGGGTCCCAAGAGACCCAGTACTTC. It is translated as CASSYGAGSQETQYF.

The gene calls are TRBV28 and TRBJ1-3; D might be TRBD1 (6 bases). The length of the CDR3 is 15 residues. The V end was cut by 5 bases, the J end by 0 bases, with 11 bases between. Germline V gives CDR1 MDHEN, CDR2 SYDVKM. The CDR3 here is CASSLGQPSGNTIYF. The CDR3 DNA reads as TGTGCCAGCAGTCTCGGACAGCCCTCTGGAAACACCATATATTTT.

This chain joins TRBV7-9 and TRBJ2-3; 7 nucleotides match TRBD1. CDR1 is SEHNR, CDR2 FQNEAQ, per germline (reference sequence). The CDR3 is made up of 16 amino acids. V lost 3 bases, J lost 5 bases, and 11 bases stayed unmatched. The CDR3, as DNA: TGTGCCAGCAGCTTTTTCCTTGGACAGGAGAGAGATACGCAGTATTTT. It specifies CASSFFLGQERDTQYF.

The rearrangement uses TRBV24-1 and TRBJ2-1; the D gene is possibly TRBD1 (5 bases). Per the germline V gene, CDR1 is KGHDR and CDR2 is SFDVKD. Trimming removed 4 bases from V and 10 bases from J, with 13 bases in between. CDR3 size: 13 residues. The CDR3: CATSEGRVREQFF. The CDR3 nucleotides are TGTGCCACCAGTGAGGGGCGAGTAAGGGAGCAGTTCTTC.

The genes are TRBV25-1 and TRBJ1-5; D gene uncertain. Germline-derived CDR1 and CDR2 are MGHDK and SYGVNS. This CDR3 contains 14 residues. Trimming removed 0 bases at V and 5 bases at J, with 8 bases between. DNA of the CDR3: TGTGCCAGCAGTGAATATGGCTCCCATCAGCCCCAGCATTTT. Residues: CASSEYGSHQPQHF. The variable domain in full, with the rest retrieved from reference TRBV25-1 and TRBJ1-5, is EADIYQTPRYLVIGTGKKITLECSQTMGHDKMYWYQQDPGMELHLIHYSYGVNSTEKGDLSSESTVSRIRTEHFPLTLESARPSHTSQYLCASSEYGSHQPQHFGDGTRLSIL.

The genes are TRBV4-1 and TRBJ1-6; a possible D gene is TRBD1 (6 bases). The CDR3 loop spans 17 amino acids. V gave up 0 bases and J gave up 6 bases, with 15 bases separating them. Germline CDR1 MGHRA, CDR2 YSYEKL. Here the CDR3 DNA reads TGCGCCAGCAGCCAAGACAGGGGCCGCGCAAGTAATTCACCCCTCCACTTT. Amino acids: CASSQDRGRASNSPLHF.

This clone was observed many times. The rearrangement joins TRBV5-6 to TRBJ1-1, with D tentatively TRBD1 (6 bases). Germline loops: CDR1 SGHDT, CDR2 YYEEEE. V lost 2 bases and J 1 base, leaving 12 bases between the germline ends. The length of the CDR3 is 15 residues. The DNA for the CDR3 is TGTGCCAGCAGCTTCGGACAGACACCGAACACTGAAGCTTTCTTT. Its translation: CASSFGQTPNTEAFF.

V gene TRBV2 combines with J gene TRBJ1-2, with 11 bases matching TRBD1. J was trimmed by 2 bases and V by 6 bases; bases with no gene match: 14. This CDR3 is built from 18 residues. Germline V CDR1 and CDR2: SNHLY, FYNNEI. The CDR3 loop is CASSGKLLRDRGNYGYTF. DNA for the CDR3: TGTGCCAGCAGCGGTAAACTCCTCCGGGACAGGGGGAACTATGGCTACACCTTC.

The V gene is TRBV30, the J gene TRBJ2-7; 16 nucleotides agree with TRBD2. Germline V CDR1 and CDR2: GTSNPN, SVGIG (reference sequence). CDR3 length: 16 residues. J gave up 3 bases and V 2 bases, and 4 bases lay outside the gene matches. CDR3: CAWSQGLAGGYYEQYF. The CDR3 nucleotides read TGTGCCTGGAGTCAGGGACTAGCGGGAGGGTACTACGAGCAGTACTTC. Full variable domain (missing parts from reference TRBV30 and TRBJ2-7): SQTIHQWPATLVQPVGSPLSLECTVEGTSNPNLYWYRQAAGRGLQLLFYSVGIGQISSEVPQNLSASRPQDRQFILSSKKLLLSDSGFYLCAWSQGLAGGYYEQYFGPGTRLTVT.

The CDR3 here is CASSPPGLAVGETQYF. The CDR3 nucleotides read TGTGCCAGCAGCCCTCCGGGACTAGCGGTGGGGGAGACCCAGTACTTC. The chain links TRBV14 to TRBJ2-5; 11 positions agree with TRBD2. V dropped 4 bases and J dropped 5; count of bases not matched to a gene: 9. Germline loops: CDR1 SGHDN, CDR2 FVKESK. The CDR3 has 16 amino acids.

This sequence joins TRBV23-1 and TRBJ2-1, with a possible D match to TRBD1 (6 bases). TRBV23-1 is designated an ORF whose function remains uncertain. The CDR3 length is 16 residues. Trimming took 1 base from V and 7 from J, leaving 17 bases between them. The chain's CDR3 is CASSQFKGEGRNEQFF. In nucleotides, the CDR3 is TGCGCCAGCAGTCAATTTAAGGGGGAAGGCCGAAATGAGCAGTTCTTC.

The chain couples TRBV2 to TRBJ2-1; the match to TRBD2 covers 9 bases. Trimming took 4 bases from V and 8 from J; bases not matched to a gene: 9. The length of the CDR3 is 15 residues. Germline-derived CDR1 and CDR2 are SNHLY and FYNNEI. The CDR3 sequence: CASSVNLAGFDEQFF. CDR3 bases: TGTGCCAGCAGTGTAAACCTAGCGGGATTCGATGAGCAGTTCTTC.

The gene calls are TRBV3-1 (or the pseudogene TRBV3-2) and TRBJ2-2; D ambiguous. The CDR3 sequence is 14 residues long. V was clipped by 4 bases and J by 0 bases, with 6 bases between them. Germline V gene lookup returns CDR1 LGHDT and CDR2 YNNKEL (reference sequence). The CDR3 sequence: CASSPRANTGELFF. The CDR3 coding sequence is TGTGCCAGCAGCCCCCGGGCGAACACCGGGGAGCTGTTTTTT.

The chain couples TRBV7-9 to TRBJ2-1; D possibly corresponds to TRBD2 (10 bases). V lost 1 base and J 4 bases, leaving 20 bases between the germline ends. This CDR3 region has 18 residues. Germline values: CDR1 SEHNR, CDR2 FQNEAQ (reference sequence). CDR3: CASSLVGQGLASYNEQFF. The CDR3 region has the DNA TGTGCCAGCAGCTTAGTGGGACAGGGACTAGCGTCTTACAATGAGCAGTTCTTC.

The chain combines TRBV5-1 with TRBJ2-7, with TRBD1 identical over 8 bases. V lost 0 bases and J lost 4; bases outside the gene matches: 3. CDR1 and CDR2 from the germline V gene are SGHRS and YFSETQ. The CDR3 contains 14 residues. As DNA, the CDR3 is TGCGCCAGCAGCTTGGGGACAGGGATGTACGAGCAGTACTTC. Its protein is CASSLGTGMYEQYF.

The V and J genes are TRBV5-1 and TRBJ2-7, with 8 bases fitting TRBD2. In germline, CDR1 is SGHRS, CDR2 YFSETQ. V was clipped by 0 bases and J by 3 bases; unmatched bases: 8. This CDR3 has 16 amino acids. The CDR3 is CASSLVLAGVFYEQYF. The DNA of the CDR3 is TGCGCCAGCAGCTTGGTTCTAGCGGGCGTTTTCTACGAGCAGTACTTC.

This chain connects TRBV9 to TRBJ2-3, with 7 positions matching TRBD2. The CDR3 covers 13 residues. After removal of 0 bases from V and 10 bases from J, the junction contained 5 bases not matched to a gene. Per the germline V gene, CDR1 is SGDLS and CDR2 is YYNGEE. CDR3 coding DNA: TGTGCCAGCAGCGTAGGACTAGCCGGCGCGCAGTATTTT. This codes for CASSVGLAGAQYF.